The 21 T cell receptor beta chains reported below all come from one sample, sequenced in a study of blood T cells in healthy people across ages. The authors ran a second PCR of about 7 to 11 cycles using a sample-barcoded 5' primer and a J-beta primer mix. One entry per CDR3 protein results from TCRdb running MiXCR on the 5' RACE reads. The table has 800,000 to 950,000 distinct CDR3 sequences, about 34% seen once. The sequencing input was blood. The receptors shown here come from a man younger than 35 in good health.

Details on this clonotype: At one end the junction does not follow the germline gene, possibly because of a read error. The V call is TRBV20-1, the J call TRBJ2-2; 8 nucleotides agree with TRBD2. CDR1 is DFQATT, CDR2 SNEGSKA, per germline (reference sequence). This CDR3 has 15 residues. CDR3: CSASGLSGNTGEPFF. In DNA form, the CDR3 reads TGCAGTGCTAGCGGTCTTAGCGGGAACACCGGGGAGCCGTTTTTT.

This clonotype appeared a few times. CDR3 in amino acids: CASSSTGGTTKNIQYF. CDR3 in DNA: TGTGCCAGCAGCTCGACAGGGGGCACTACTAAAAACATTCAGTACTTC. J is TRBJ2-4 and V is TRBV5-5; 10 nucleotides line up with TRBD1. Germline loops: CDR1 SGHKS, CDR2 YYEKEE (reference sequence). There are 16 residues in the CDR3. J gave up 4 bases and V 3 bases, and 7 bases lay outside the gene matches.

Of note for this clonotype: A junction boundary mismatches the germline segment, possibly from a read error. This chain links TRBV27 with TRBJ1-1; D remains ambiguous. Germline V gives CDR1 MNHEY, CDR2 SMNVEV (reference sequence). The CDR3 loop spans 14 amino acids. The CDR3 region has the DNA TGTGTCAGCAGTTCACCCGGGAGGCTAGCTGAAGCTTTCTTT. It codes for CVSSSPGRLAEAFF.

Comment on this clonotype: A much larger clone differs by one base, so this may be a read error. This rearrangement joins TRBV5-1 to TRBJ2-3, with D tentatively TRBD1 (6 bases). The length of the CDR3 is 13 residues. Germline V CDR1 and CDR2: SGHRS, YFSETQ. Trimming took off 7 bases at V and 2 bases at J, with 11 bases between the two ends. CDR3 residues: CASGWGHTDTQYF. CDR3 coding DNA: TGCGCCAGCGGATGGGGGCACACAGATACGCAGTATTTT.

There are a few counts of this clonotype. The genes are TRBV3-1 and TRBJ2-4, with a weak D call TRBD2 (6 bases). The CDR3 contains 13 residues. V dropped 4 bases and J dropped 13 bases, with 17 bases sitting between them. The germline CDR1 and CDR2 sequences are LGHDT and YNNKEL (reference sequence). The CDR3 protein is CASSLVEGNEQYF. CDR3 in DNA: TGTGCCAGCAGCCTTGTGGAGGGAAATGAGCAGTACTTC.

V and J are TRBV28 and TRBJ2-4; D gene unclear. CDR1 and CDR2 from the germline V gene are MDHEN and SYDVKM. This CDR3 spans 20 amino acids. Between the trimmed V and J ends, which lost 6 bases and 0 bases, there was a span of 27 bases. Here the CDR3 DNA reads TGTGCCAGCAGACAACGCTCCCCAGAGGACCTCCTGGGAGCCAAAAACATTCAGTACTTC. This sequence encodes CASRQRSPEDLLGAKNIQYF.

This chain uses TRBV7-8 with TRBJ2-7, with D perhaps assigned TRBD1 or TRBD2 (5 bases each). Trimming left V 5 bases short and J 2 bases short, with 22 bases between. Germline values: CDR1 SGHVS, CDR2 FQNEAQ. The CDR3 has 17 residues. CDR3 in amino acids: CASSLGTVITTPYEQYF. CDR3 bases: TGTGCCAGCAGCCTAGGGACGGTGATTACCACTCCCTACGAGCAGTACTTC.

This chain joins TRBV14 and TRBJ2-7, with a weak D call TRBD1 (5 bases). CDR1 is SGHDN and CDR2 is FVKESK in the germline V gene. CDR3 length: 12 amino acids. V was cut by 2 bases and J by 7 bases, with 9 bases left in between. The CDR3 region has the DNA TGTGCCAGCAGCCAACAGGGCAATGAGCAGTACTTC. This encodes CASSQQGNEQYF.

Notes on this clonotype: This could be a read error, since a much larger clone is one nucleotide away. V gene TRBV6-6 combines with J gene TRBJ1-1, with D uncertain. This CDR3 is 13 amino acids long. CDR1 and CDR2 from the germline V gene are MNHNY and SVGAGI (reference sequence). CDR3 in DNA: TGTGCCAGCAGTGACTCGTCGGGCGCTGAAGCTTTCTTT. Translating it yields CASSDSSGAEAFF.

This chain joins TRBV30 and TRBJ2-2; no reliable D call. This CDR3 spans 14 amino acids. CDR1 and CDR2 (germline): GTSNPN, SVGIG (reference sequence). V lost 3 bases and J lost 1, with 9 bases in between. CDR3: CAWSPMGNTGELFF. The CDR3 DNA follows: TGTGCCTGGAGCCCAATGGGGAACACCGGGGAGCTGTTTTTT. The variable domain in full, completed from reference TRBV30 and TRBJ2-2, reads SQTIHQWPATLVQPVGSPLSLECTVEGTSNPNLYWYRQAAGRGLQLLFYSVGIGQISSEVPQNLSASRPQDRQFILSSKKLLLSDSGFYLCAWSPMGNTGELFFGEGSRLTVL.

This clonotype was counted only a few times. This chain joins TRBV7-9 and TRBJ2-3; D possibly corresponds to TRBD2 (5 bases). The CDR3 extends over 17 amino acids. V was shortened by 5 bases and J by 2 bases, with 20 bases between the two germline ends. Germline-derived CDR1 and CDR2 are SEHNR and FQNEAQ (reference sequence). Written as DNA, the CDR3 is TGTGCCAGCAGCCTGGACGGCAGAGCGGTCGTCACAGATACGCAGTATTTT. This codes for CASSLDGRAVVTDTQYF.

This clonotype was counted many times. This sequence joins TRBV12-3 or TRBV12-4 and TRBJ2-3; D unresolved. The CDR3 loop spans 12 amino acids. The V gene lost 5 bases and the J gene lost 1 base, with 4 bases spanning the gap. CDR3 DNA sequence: TGTGCCAGCAGTGAGGGCACAGATACGCAGTATTTT. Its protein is CASSEGTDTQYF.

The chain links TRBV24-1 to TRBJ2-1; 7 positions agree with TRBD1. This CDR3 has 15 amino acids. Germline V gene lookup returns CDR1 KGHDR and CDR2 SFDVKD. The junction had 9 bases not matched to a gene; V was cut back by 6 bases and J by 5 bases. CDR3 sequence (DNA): TGTGCCACCAGTCCTCCGGGACAGAGGGACAATGAGCAGTTCTTC. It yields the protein CATSPPGQRDNEQFF.

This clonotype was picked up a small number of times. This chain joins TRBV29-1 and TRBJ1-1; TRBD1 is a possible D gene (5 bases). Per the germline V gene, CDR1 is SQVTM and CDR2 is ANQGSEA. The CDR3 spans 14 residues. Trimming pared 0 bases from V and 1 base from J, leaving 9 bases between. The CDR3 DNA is TGCAGCGTTGAAGAGGGAGGGGCGAACACTGAAGCTTTCTTT. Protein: CSVEEGGANTEAFF.

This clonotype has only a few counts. The CDR3 nucleotides read TGTGCCTGGAGTGTAACGGACTCTAACTATGGCTACACCTTC. This encodes CAWSVTDSNYGYTF. V and J are TRBV30 and TRBJ1-2; D is uncertain. Germline CDR1 GTSNPN, CDR2 SVGIG (reference sequence). The CDR3 has 14 amino acids. V shed 0 bases and J shed 0 bases, with 8 bases lying between them.

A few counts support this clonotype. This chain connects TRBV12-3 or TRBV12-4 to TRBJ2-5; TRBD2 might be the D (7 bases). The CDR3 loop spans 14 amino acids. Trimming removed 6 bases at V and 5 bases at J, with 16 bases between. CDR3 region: CASRITGRAETQYF. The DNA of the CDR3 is TGTGCCAGCAGAATCACAGGGAGGGCGGAGACCCAGTACTTC.

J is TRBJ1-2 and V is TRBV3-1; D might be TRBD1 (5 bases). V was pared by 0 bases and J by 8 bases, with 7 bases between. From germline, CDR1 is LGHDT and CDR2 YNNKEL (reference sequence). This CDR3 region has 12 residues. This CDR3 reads CASSQEGVGYTF. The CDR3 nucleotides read TGTGCCAGCAGCCAAGAAGGGGTAGGCTACACCTTC.

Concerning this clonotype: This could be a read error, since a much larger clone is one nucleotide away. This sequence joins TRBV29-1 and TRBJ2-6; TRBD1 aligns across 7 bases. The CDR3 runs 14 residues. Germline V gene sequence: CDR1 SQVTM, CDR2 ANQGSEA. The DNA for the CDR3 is TGCGGCGTCGGACAGGTTTCTGGGGCCAACGTCCTGACTTTC. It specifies CGVGQVSGANVLTF. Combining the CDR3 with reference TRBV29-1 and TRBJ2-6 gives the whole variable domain SAVISQKPSRDICQRGTSLTIQCQVDSQVTMMFWYRQQPGQSLTLIATANQGSEATYESGFVIDKFPISRPNLTFSTLTVSNMSPEDSSIYLCGVGQVSGANVLTFGAGSRLTVL.

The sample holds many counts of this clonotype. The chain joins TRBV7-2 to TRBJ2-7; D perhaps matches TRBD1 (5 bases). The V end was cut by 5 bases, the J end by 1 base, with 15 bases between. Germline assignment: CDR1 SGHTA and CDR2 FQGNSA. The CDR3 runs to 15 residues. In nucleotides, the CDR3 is TGTGCCAGCAGCCAGGGCCCAGTGGAATCCTACGAGCAGTACTTC. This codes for CASSQGPVESYEQYF.

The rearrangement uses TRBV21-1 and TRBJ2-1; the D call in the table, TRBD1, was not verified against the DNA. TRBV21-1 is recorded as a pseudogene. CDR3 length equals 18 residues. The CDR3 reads CASSKLLDRTSSYNEQFF. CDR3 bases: TGTGCCAGCAGCAAATTGTTGGACAGGACCAGCTCCTACAATGAGCAGTTCTTC.

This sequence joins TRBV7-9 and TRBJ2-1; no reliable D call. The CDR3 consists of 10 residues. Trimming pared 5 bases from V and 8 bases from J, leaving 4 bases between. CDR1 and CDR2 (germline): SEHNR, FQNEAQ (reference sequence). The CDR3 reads CASSRDEQFF. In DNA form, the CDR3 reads TGTGCCAGCAGCCGGGATGAGCAGTTCTTC.